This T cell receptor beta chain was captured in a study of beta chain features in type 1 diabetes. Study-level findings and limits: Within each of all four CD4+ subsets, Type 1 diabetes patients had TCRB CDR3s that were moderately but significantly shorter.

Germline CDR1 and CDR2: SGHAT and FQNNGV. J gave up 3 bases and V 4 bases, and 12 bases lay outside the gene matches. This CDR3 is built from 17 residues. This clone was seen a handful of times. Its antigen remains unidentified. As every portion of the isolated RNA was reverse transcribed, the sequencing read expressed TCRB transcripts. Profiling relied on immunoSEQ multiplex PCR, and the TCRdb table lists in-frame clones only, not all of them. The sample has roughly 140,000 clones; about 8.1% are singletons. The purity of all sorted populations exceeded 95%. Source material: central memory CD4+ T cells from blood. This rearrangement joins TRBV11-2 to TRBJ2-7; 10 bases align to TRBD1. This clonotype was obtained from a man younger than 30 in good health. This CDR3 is CASSSGSGTGAYYEQYF. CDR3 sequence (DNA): TGTGCCAGCAGCTCCGGATCCGGGACAGGGGCCTACTACGAGCAGTACTTC.